Presented here are 25 T cell receptor beta chains from one specimen sequenced in a study of blood T cells in healthy people across ages. It was with a sample-barcoded 5' primer and a J-beta primer mix that a second PCR of roughly 6 to 12 cycles was run. TCRdb redid the calling of the 5' RACE reads with MiXCR, one entry per CDR3 protein. Seen here are 650,000 to 1,000,000 distinct CDR3 sequences, about 47% observed once, and the top ten hold approximately 18%. The sequenced sample consisted of blood. The receptors were gathered from a man aged 80 or over in good health.

This clonotype has only one observation. The V and J genes are TRBV29-1 and TRBJ1-5; D remains unclear. Germline CDR1 SQVTM, CDR2 ANQGSEA. The CDR3 is made up of 16 amino acids. Trimming took off 6 bases at V and 1 base at J, with 19 bases between the two ends. The CDR3 DNA reads as TGCAGCGTCGGGATCCCCAACTCCCAAAGCAATCAGCCCCAGCATTTT. Translation: CSVGIPNSQSNQPQHF.

The chain has TRBV12-3 or TRBV12-4 and TRBJ1-2, with 7 bases fitting TRBD1. This CDR3 comprises 15 residues. V was pared by 7 bases and J by 2 bases, with 10 bases of the junction left unmatched. The CDR3 sequence: CASTPGQTINYGYTF. CDR3 sequence (DNA): TGTGCCAGCACCCCGGGACAGACCATAAACTATGGCTACACCTTC.

The genes are TRBV20-1 and TRBJ2-5; 8 bases fit TRBD2. The J call is in doubt because the DNA end fits TRBJ2-7 better. The CDR3 has 14 amino acids. Germline CDR1 DFQATT, CDR2 SNEGSKA (reference sequence). The CDR3, as DNA: TGCAGTGCCCCTAGGCCGGAGACTAGCGCCGAGCAGTACTTC. Protein sequence: CSAPRPETSAEQYF.

There are many counts of this clonotype. This CDR3 reads CASSLVPSYEQYF. The CDR3 DNA sequence: TGCGCCAGCAGCTTAGTTCCCTCCTACGAGCAGTACTTC. The chain combines TRBV5-1 with TRBJ2-7; D gene unclear. V was pared by 2 bases and J by 0 bases, with 6 bases between. Germline CDR1 SGHRS, CDR2 YFSETQ. The CDR3 has 13 residues.

The gene calls are TRBV29-1 and TRBJ2-3; TRBD1 agrees at 8 bases. Germline loops: CDR1 SQVTM, CDR2 ANQGSEA. With V trimmed by 1 base and J by 4 bases, 7 bases remained unmatched. This CDR3 comprises 15 residues. The CDR3 sequence is CSVEGAGGAADTQYF. As DNA, the CDR3 is TGCAGCGTTGAAGGGGCAGGGGGCGCCGCAGATACGCAGTATTTT.

Note on this clonotype: The junction shows a germline mismatch at one end, possibly a read error. The chain uses TRBV4-2 and TRBJ2-5; the D is unclear. Per the germline V gene, CDR1 is LGHNA and CDR2 is YNFKEQ. The CDR3 contains 13 residues. DNA of the CDR3: TGTGCCAGCGGCCAACCCGACCAAGAGACCCAGTACTTC. This gives the protein CASGQPDQETQYF.

This sequence joins TRBV7-9 and TRBJ2-1; D unresolved. Trimming cost V 11 bases and J 4 bases, with 15 bases left between them. The length of the CDR3 is 13 residues. The germline V gene has CDR1 SEHNR and CDR2 FQNEAQ (reference sequence). This chain's CDR3 is CAGSLPSYNEQFF. CDR3 DNA: TGTGCCGGTTCCCTCCCGAGTTACAATGAGCAGTTCTTC. Filled out from reference TRBV7-9 and TRBJ2-1, the complete variable domain reads DTGVSQNPRHKITKRGQNVTFRCDPISEHNRLYWYRQTLGQGPEFLTYFQNEAQLEKSRLLSDRFSAERPKGSFSTLEIQRTEQGDSAMYLCAGSLPSYNEQFFGPGTRLTVL.

With regard to this clonotype: A much larger clone lies one base from this, so it may be a read error. V is TRBV29-1 and J is TRBJ2-7; D ambiguous. Germline CDR1 reads SQVTM; CDR2 reads ANQGSEA. CDR3 length equals 12 residues. V was clipped by 7 bases and J by 5 bases, with 15 bases between them. DNA of the CDR3: TGCAGCGGTCAAGAGAGTTTGGACGAGCAGTACTTC. It encodes CSGQESLDEQYF.

This clonotype was recorded a few times. This chain links TRBV29-1 with TRBJ2-5; no clear D gene. V was cut by 4 bases and J by 5 bases, with 17 bases left in between. The length of the CDR3 is 14 residues. The germline V gene has CDR1 SQVTM and CDR2 ANQGSEA. CDR3 sequence reads: CSVGPSSGLETQYF. The DNA for the CDR3 is TGCAGCGTTGGGCCCAGTTCTGGGTTGGAGACCCAGTACTTC.

The sample holds one count of this clonotype. This could be a read error, since a much larger clone is one nucleotide away. V is TRBV12-3 or TRBV12-4 and J is TRBJ2-3; D gene unclear. The germline V and J ends were trimmed by 6 bases and 2 bases, with 6 bases remaining between them. CDR3 size: 12 residues. The CDR3, as DNA: TGTGCCAGCAGATATAACACAGATACGCAGTATTTT. This translates into CASRYNTDTQYF.

A word on this clonotype: Just one base apart from a much larger clone, this may be a read error. This chain joins TRBV7-7 and TRBJ2-7, with D hard to call. Per the germline V gene, CDR1 is SSHAT and CDR2 is FNYEAQ (reference sequence). The CDR3 is 16 residues long. The CDR3 reads CASSSLGPGQSYEQYF. In DNA form, the CDR3 reads TGTGCTAGCAGCTCTCTAGGACCCGGCCAGTCCTACGAGCAGTACTTC.

The chain employs TRBV7-3 and TRBJ2-3; D is possibly TRBD2 (5 bases). Per the germline V gene, CDR1 is SGHTA and CDR2 is FQGTGA. CDR3 size: 14 residues. Trimming cost V 6 bases and J 2 bases, with 12 bases left between them. CDR3 DNA: TGTGCCAGCAGAGGTGGGAGAGACACAGATACGCAGTATTTT. Amino acid sequence: CASRGGRDTDTQYF.

The CDR3 coding sequence is TGTGCCTGCGCTTCCTACGAGCAGTACTTC. Amino acids: CACASYEQYF. The chain couples TRBV13 to TRBJ2-7; D is unresolved. The germline V gene has CDR1 PRHDT and CDR2 FYEKMQ (reference sequence). The V gene lost 11 bases and the J gene lost 1 base, with 6 bases spanning the gap. CDR3 length equals 10 residues.

On this clonotype itself: The DNA is left out, because the CDR3 cannot be placed on it with certainty; the CDR3 is given as TCRdb lists it. The J gene is TRBJ1-2, the V gene TRBV29-1; the table's D gene call, TRBD1, was not cross checked with the DNA. Germline CDR1 and CDR2: SQVTM and ANQGSEA. The CDR3 totals 13 residues, both ends included. The CDR3 region is CSVVGTGTRGRTF.

About this clonotype: The junction departs from germline at one end; a sequencing error may be responsible. The chain carries TRBV9 and TRBJ2-3, with 11 bases aligning to TRBD2. Germline V lookup: CDR1 SGDLS, CDR2 YYNGEE. The length of the CDR3 is 15 residues. In nucleotides, the CDR3 is TGTGCCAGCAGCGTAGAGATAGCGGGAGGGGATACGCGGTATTTT. This encodes CASSVEIAGGDTRYF.

The chain links TRBV20-1 to TRBJ1-5; D is undetermined. Looked up from germline, CDR1 is DFQATT and CDR2 is SNEGSKA (reference sequence). V shed 3 bases and J shed 1 base, with 10 bases lying between them. The CDR3 totals 14 residues. The CDR3 reads CSARGPGSNQPQHF. DNA of the CDR3: TGCAGTGCTAGGGGCCCCGGGAGCAATCAGCCCCAGCATTTT.

The CDR3, as DNA: TGTGCCAGCAGTTGGGGTGAGGGGATGAATTCACCCCTCCACTTT. Translated: CASSWGEGMNSPLHF. This chain links TRBV27 with TRBJ1-6; D might be TRBD1 (5 bases). This CDR3 has 15 amino acids. Germline V gene sequence: CDR1 MNHEY, CDR2 SMNVEV (reference sequence). With 4 bases removed from V and 7 bases from J, the gap between germline ends came to 14 bases.

The rearrangement links TRBV5-1 to TRBJ2-5, with a possible D match to TRBD2 (5 bases). Trimming left V 2 bases short and J 2 bases short, with 16 bases between. Per germline, CDR1 SGHRS and CDR2 YFSETQ. The CDR3 extends over 16 amino acids. In DNA, the CDR3 is TGCGCCAGCAGCTTTGATTTAAGCGGAGCTCAAGAGACCCAGTACTTC. This translates into CASSFDLSGAQETQYF. Combining the CDR3 with reference TRBV5-1 and TRBJ2-5 gives the whole variable domain KAGVTQTPRYLIKTRGQQVTLSCSPISGHRSVSWYQQTPGQGLQFLFEYFSETQRNKGNFPGRFSGRQFSNSRSEMNVSTLELGDSALYLCASSFDLSGAQETQYFGPGTRLLVL.

This clonotype was seen ten or more times. The chain recombines TRBV12-3 or TRBV12-4 with TRBJ2-1; TRBD2 is a possible D gene (5 bases). This CDR3 has 17 residues. V dropped 0 bases and J dropped 0 bases, with 12 bases sitting between them. CDR3 in DNA: TGTGCCAGCAGTTTAGCGCCGGGGAGTACCTCCTACAATGAGCAGTTCTTC. This codes for CASSLAPGSTSYNEQFF.

V gene TRBV6-1 combines with J gene TRBJ2-7; D is possibly TRBD1 or TRBD2 (5 bases each). V shed 10 bases and J shed 2 bases, with 18 bases lying between them. The CDR3 is 14 amino acids. Germline V CDR1 and CDR2: MNHNS, SASEGT. CDR3 DNA: TGTGCCACACTCCCGGACTGGGGACCCTACGAGCAGTACTTC. This codes for CATLPDWGPYEQYF.

The chain is built from TRBV27 and TRBJ2-2; 8 nucleotides align to TRBD2. Germline V gene lookup returns CDR1 MNHEY and CDR2 SMNVEV (reference sequence). This CDR3 has 15 amino acids. With 5 bases clipped from V and 5 bases from J, the junction kept 7 bases outside the gene matches. The CDR3 sequence: CASSGAGVWTGELFF. As DNA, the CDR3 is TGTGCCAGCAGTGGAGCGGGGGTCTGGACCGGGGAGCTGTTTTTT.

Concerning this clonotype: A read error is possible here, since a much larger clone lies one base away. The genes are TRBV5-1 and TRBJ2-5; 8 bases line up with TRBD1. The J call may be incorrect, as the DNA end agrees better with TRBJ2-4. The CDR3 has 15 residues. Germline V gene sequence: CDR1 SGHRS, CDR2 YFSETQ. The CDR3 loop is CASSPPLQGVFIQYF. CDR3 bases: TGCGCCAGCAGCCCCCCCCTACAGGGGGTCTTCATTCAGTACTTC.

The chain uses TRBV20-1 and TRBJ2-3; D unresolved. V lost 2 bases to trimming and J lost 5 bases, with 5 bases between them. The CDR3 totals 11 residues. Germline CDR1 DFQATT, CDR2 SNEGSKA (reference sequence). The CDR3 DNA follows: TGCAGTGCTAGAACCGGAGATACGCAGTATTTT. Its translation: CSARTGDTQYF.

V and J are TRBV10-3 and TRBJ1-5; D may be TRBD1 (5 bases). The CDR3 extends over 16 amino acids. V lost 0 bases and J 1 base, leaving 10 bases between the germline ends. Germline V gene sequence: CDR1 ENHRY, CDR2 SYGVKD. For the CDR3, the DNA is TGTGCCATCAGTGAGTCCACAGGAGGGAGCAATCAGCCCCAGCATTTT. Its translation: CAISESTGGSNQPQHF.

The chain combines TRBV6-2 or TRBV6-3 with TRBJ2-7; D perhaps matches TRBD1 (5 bases). The CDR3 has 16 residues. V lost 2 bases and J lost 5, with 19 bases in between. Germline loops: CDR1 MNHEY, CDR2 SVGEGT. CDR3 region: CASSYPGQKRQDEQYF. The CDR3, as DNA: TGTGCCAGCAGTTACCCCGGACAAAAACGGCAAGACGAGCAGTACTTC.